Sequencing of this T cell receptor (beta chain) was carried out in a study of T cell responses to AZD1222 COVID-19 vaccine. V lost 5 bases and J 3 bases, leaving 8 bases between the germline ends. The CDR3 has 14 residues. CDR1 is LNHDA and CDR2 is SQIVND in the germline V gene (reference sequence). Sequencing was performed with immunoSEQ multiplex PCR; in TCRdb, only in-frame clones are kept and a portion is missing. The sample records about 110,000 clones, 90% being singletons. The V and J genes are TRBV19 and TRBJ2-6; D gene unclear. The sample here was peripheral blood, taken on day 0 of AZD1222 vaccination. This TCR came from an adult in good health. The CDR3 loop reads CASSWRDGANVLTF. The CDR3 DNA reads TGTGCCAGTAGTTGGCGTGATGGGGCCAACGTCCTGACTTTC.